This record covers a single T cell receptor (beta chain). This clone was recorded a few times. The target of this receptor is not known. Base qualities were left out, and no much larger clone turns up one base away. The cohort was made up of 500 to 800 healthy bone marrow donors. Cohort members were all nominally healthy when sampled, although unrecorded immune exposures were likely present. The donor was CMV seronegative and belonged to the group of roughly 330 seronegative cohort members. A peripheral blood sample was provided by each donor, and peripheral blood mononuclear cells were used for TCR beta sequencing. The Qiagen DNeasy Blood Extraction Kit was used to extract genomic DNA from the blood cell samples. Library preparation used the immunoSEQ multiplex PCR assay. For the multiplex PCR, a mixture combining 60 forward primers for TCR Vbeta segments and 13 reverse primers for TCR Jbeta segments was used. The CDR3 region of rearranged TCR beta genes was amplified from genomic DNA by a multiplex PCR assay. Amplified TCR beta libraries were sequenced as 87-base-pair reads on the Illumina HiSeq System. The original pipeline was this. A later analysis tallied roughly 78 million unique TCR beta chains across the 666 repertoires, and about 12 million of those chains were shared by two or more donors. Raw reads were error-corrected and collapsed into unique sequences with a nearest-neighbor algorithm that merged closely related sequences to remove PCR and sequencing errors. Alignment of CDR3 sequences to IMGT reference sequences was used to assign V, D and J gene segments. Each retained sequence needed at least a six-nucleotide match to both a V gene segment and a J gene segment. A rearrangement counted as productive if the CDR3 had no stop codons and remained in frame with V and J, and every other rearrangement counted as non-productive. Following IMGT convention, CDR3 was defined as the stretch from the second conserved V-encoded cysteine up to the conserved J-encoded phenylalanine. The earlier analysis of about 530 of the donors excluded any sequence lacking an unambiguous match to a single V gene segment. In an earlier analysis of approximately 560 of the donors, a V segment was called functional when productive rearrangements were above 56.7%, and segregating when the standard deviation between donors exceeded 5%. A statistical classification framework was developed to diagnose cytomegalovirus status using the catalog of TCR beta chain sequences. A later analysis assigned V and J genes by comparing TCR nucleotide sequences with IMGT/GENE-DB human TR gene sequences. A later analysis assigned CDR3 sequences and most-parsimonious VDJ recombination scenarios with the TCRdist pipeline. In a later analysis, every TCR beta chain was defined by the combination of its CDR3 amino acid sequence and its V-gene family, and reads without a unique V-gene family were dropped. In a later analysis, a few hundred highly shared, low-generation-probability nucleotide sequences were removed to address suspected cross-contamination and a sequencing artifact. A later analysis calculated a clonal expansion index for each public chain from normalized within-repertoire ranks of inferred template counts. In a later analysis, generation probabilities were computed using a VDJ recombination model fitted to out-of-frame rearrangements, and the results were checked against IGoR. In a later analysis, hypergeometric tests were used to score TCR-TCR, TCR-HLA and TCR-CMV co-occurrence, with a repertoire-size bias correction applied to TCR pairs. A later analysis estimated false discovery rates by permuting HLA or CMV assignments 20 times. In a later analysis, co-occurring TCRs were grouped with DBSCAN, and TCRdist sequence similarity was added when clustering was performed within HLA-allele-positive subsets. For co-occurrence clustering, repertoires with fewer than 30,000 or more than 120,000 public chains were excluded, along with five repertoires with anomalous nucleotide sharing. Sourced from immuneACCESS, this table was stored by TCRdb with only in-frame sequences that have V and J called. A share of the clones is absent; for the studies checked, an unresolved V gene accounts for under half, and the remainder has no known explanation. From that table come the V and J calls and clone size; the DNA was used to work out D and trimming. The sample table records around 93,000 clones; about 78% of these occur just once. Around 3.2% of the sample goes to the ten largest clones.

The data stem from a study of cytomegalovirus exposure and HLA in healthy donors (TCRdb year 2017). For the study in its entirety: According to an earlier analysis of a few hundred of the donors, about 190 million T cells yielded 117 million unique TCR beta sequences and 276 Gb of sequence data. HLA typing included class I and class II loci at four-digit resolution. Every discovery cohort repertoire had been produced on one sequencing platform. To study patterns of TCR occurrence, a later analysis re-analyzed previously published TCR beta repertoires from 666 donors and added high-resolution HLA genotyping. An earlier analysis of about 600 of the donors used high-throughput TCR beta sequencing to judge whether each TCR beta V gene segment behaved as functional or pseudogenic. A few DR-DQ haplotypes were treated as single units for association and clustering because of strong linkage in the cohort. Among about 400 genotyped donors of the cohort, an average of approximately 240,000 unique TCR beta nucleotide sequences was sequenced per donor, of which about 18% were non-productive. Donor age, sex, ethnicity and CMV serostatus were compiled together with the repertoire data. The number of typed donors differed by locus: roughly 629-640 for A, B, C, DRB1 and DQB1; approximately 520 for DQA1; roughly 600 for DPA1; and around 470 for DPB1. In a later genetic analysis, genome-wide SNP genotypes for about three fifths of the roughly 670 donors were used, and that subset was treated as a discovery cohort. Rather than drawing on any new phenotypic data, the later analysis identified candidate immune exposures from TCR beta sequences and the way those sequences occurred across donors. The aim of the study was to test whether cataloging public T cell receptors could identify signatures of past pathogen exposure. The genetic ancestry cluster associated with self-reported Caucasian donors included 65% to 90% of the roughly 400 genotyped donors. The study used immunosequencing to profile the T cell repertoires of some 600 subjects and linked those repertoires to cytomegalovirus serostatus. Around 330 gigabases of sequencing data and around 80 million unique TCR sequences made up an early release that covered fewer than 650 HLA-typed donors. High-throughput TCR immunosequencing, statistical association of individual TCRs with disease status, and machine learning were combined to predict cytomegalovirus infection status. Besides the first cohort of 500 to 700 subjects, a separate validation cohort made up of over 95 different subjects was used. General findings and caveats noted by the study authors: Correlated functional status among segregating V segments might be attributable to linkage disequilibrium, but an unknown experimental factor could not be ruled out. Because counts were too low, about 15 rarely observed V segments, including chromosome 9 orphons, were left out of the earlier analysis of some 640 of the donors. A further reported finding was that TCR beta sequences accurately predicted the HLA-A and HLA-B alleles for most subjects in the first cohort. Most CMV-associated TCR beta chains appeared to be HLA-restricted in a later analysis, and the HLA associations seemed to be driven largely by CMV exposure. In a later analysis, HLA-associated TCR beta chains showed more clonal expansion and lower generation probabilities than non-associated chains that were equally common. In vitro tests confirmed that three of the cytomegalovirus-associated TCR beta chains recognize cytomegalovirus antigens. When HLA alleles, especially DR and DQ, strongly co-occurred, TCR associations were difficult to assign to individual alleles. A later genetic analysis reported fewer N-insertions in productive TCRs among donors in an Asian-associated ancestry cluster than the roughly 620-donor mean. In an earlier analysis of roughly 500 of the donors, most TCR beta V segments appeared in productive rearrangements about 87% or about 30% of the time, broadly matching IMGT annotations. It was suggested by the authors that the approach could potentially be generalized to other disease states and immunological phenotypes. In a later analysis, around 15,000 TCR beta sequences were associated with specific HLA alleles at a false discovery rate of 0.05. The classifier was reported to diagnose cytomegalovirus status with high specificity and sensitivity in both the original and validation cohorts. Across donors, most TCR sequences were observed very rarely, whereas some public TCRs were present in many individuals. In a later genetic analysis, a missense DCLRE1C variant was associated with V-gene and J-gene trimming of TCR beta chains, and the association was replicated in an independent cohort. According to a later analysis, parvovirus B19, influenza, CMV and Epstein-Barr virus appeared linked to several top co-occurrence clusters. A group of highly shared sequence variants was considered likely to be a technical artifact of the sequencing pipeline. Roughly uniform sequencing depth across donors was assumed in presence/absence analyses, although this assumption may not hold. The cohort was sequenced for TCR beta chains only, and without alpha or paired-chain data the features that could be detected were limited. A total of fewer than 200 TCR beta chains were listed by the study as associated with cytomegalovirus. CMV serostatus was the only immune exposure information available for the cohort. Because some donors lacked HLA typing at each locus, the association tests relied only on the typed subset. The 87-base-pair reads could not distinguish some IMGT-functional V segments, including TRBV6-2 and TRBV6-3, so those segments were excluded. In a later analysis, TCR association rates were found to vary across HLA loci, with the most associated TCRs seen for DRB1 alleles and the fewest for HLA-C alleles.

The CDR3 has 12 amino acids, counting the end cysteine and phenylalanine. Only the CDR3 part of the read is kept: 36 bases, read in frame from the first base. Per the germline V gene (reference sequence), MNHNY is the CDR1 and SVGAGI is the CDR2. V was cut back by 0 bases and J by 9 bases, leaving a gap of 6 bases between them. Sequencing was done on a sample of PBMCs. The V and J segments used are TRBV6-6 and TRBJ2-1, with the D segment identity uncertain. The clonotype was recovered from a woman aged 40 to 55 in good health and CMV-seronegative. CDR3 protein: CASSYSVAEQFF. The nucleotide sequence reads as follows: TGTGCCAGCAGTTACTCGGTAGCTGAGCAGTTCTTC.